The 22 T cell receptor beta chains given below trace back to one sample, sequenced in a study of blood T cell repertoires in COVID-19. Profiled with immunoSEQ multiplex PCR; TCRdb holds only in-frame clones, not every one. The sample contains about 190,000 clones, around 80% of which appear only once. Source material: peripheral blood. The source of these receptors is a man aged 25 to 45 with active or convalescent COVID-19.

The chain combines TRBV15 with TRBJ2-7; D gene uncertain. Trimming removed 3 bases at V and 7 bases at J, with 13 bases between. Germline CDR1 reads LNHNV; CDR2 reads YYDKDF (reference sequence). CDR3 length: 13 amino acids. The CDR3 loop reads CATSRARAEEQYV. The DNA of the CDR3 is TGTGCCACCAGCAGGGCGCGTGCGGAGGAGCAGTACGTC.

The V and J genes are TRBV7-9 and TRBJ1-1; TRBD1 might be the D (6 bases). The CDR3 is 17 amino acids. Trimming stripped 1 base from V and 0 bases from J, with 15 bases between. From germline, CDR1 is SEHNR and CDR2 FQNEAQ (reference sequence). The CDR3 nucleotides read TGTGCCAGCAGCTTAGGGTTAGGGGGGGAGGTGAACACTGAAGCTTTCTTT. Its protein product is CASSLGLGGEVNTEAFF. Together with reference TRBV7-9 and TRBJ1-1, the CDR3 gives the full variable domain: DTGVSQNPRHKITKRGQNVTFRCDPISEHNRLYWYRQTLGQGPEFLTYFQNEAQLEKSRLLSDRFSAERPKGSFSTLEIQRTEQGDSAMYLCASSLGLGGEVNTEAFFGQGTRLTVV.

This clone was seen only once. The chain joins TRBV19 to TRBJ2-3, with TRBD2 identical over 14 bases. The CDR3 runs 16 residues. The trim removed 4 bases at V and 3 bases at J, leaving 3 bases unmatched. Germline V gene lookup returns CDR1 LNHDA and CDR2 SQIVND (reference sequence). The CDR3 nucleotides are TGTGCCAGTAGTACCGGGACTAGCGGGAGAACAGATACGCAGTATTTT. It specifies CASSTGTSGRTDTQYF. Filled out from reference TRBV19 and TRBJ2-3, the complete variable domain reads DGGITQSPKYLFRKEGQNVTLSCEQNLNHDAMYWYRQDPGQGLRLIYYSQIVNDFQKGDIAEGYSVSREKKESFPLTVTSAQKNPTAFYLCASSTGTSGRTDTQYFGPGTRLTVL.

This clone showed up just a few times. The chain links TRBV9 to TRBJ1-5; the D gene is possibly TRBD1 (5 bases). Germline V gene sequence: CDR1 SGDLS, CDR2 YYNGEE. The CDR3 runs to 15 residues. Trimming took off 4 bases at V and 6 bases at J, with 17 bases between the two ends. CDR3 sequence (DNA): TGTGCCAGCAGCCCAGGACCAGGGTTGGGTCAGCCCCAGCATTTT. Translation gives CASSPGPGLGQPQHF.

In DNA form, the CDR3 reads TGTGCCAGCAGTCTCCCAGGCGAAGGAAACACCATATATTTT. Protein sequence: CASSLPGEGNTIYF. The chain uses TRBV7-9 and TRBJ1-3; D unclear. Trimming shortened V by 6 bases and J by 4 bases, and 13 bases separated the two germline ends. Germline assignment: CDR1 SEHNR and CDR2 FQNEAQ (reference sequence). The CDR3 consists of 14 residues. Complete variable domain (other parts from reference TRBV7-9 and TRBJ1-3): DTGVSQNPRHKITKRGQNVTFRCDPISEHNRLYWYRQTLGQGPEFLTYFQNEAQLEKSRLLSDRFSAERPKGSFSTLEIQRTEQGDSAMYLCASSLPGEGNTIYFGEGSWLTVV.

The rearrangement joins TRBV24-1 to TRBJ1-3, with D possibly TRBD1 on 5 matching bases. This CDR3 contains 16 residues. The germline gives CDR1 KGHDR, CDR2 SFDVKD. V lost 2 bases and J 4 bases, leaving 14 bases between the germline ends. CDR3 sequence: CATSDSREGQGNTIYF. The CDR3 DNA follows: TGTGCCACCAGTGATTCCCGAGAAGGACAAGGAAACACCATATATTTT.

This clone was seen a single time. J is TRBJ2-5 and V is TRBV24-1; 11 positions match TRBD1. Per the germline V gene, CDR1 is KGHDR and CDR2 is SFDVKD. V trimming: 3 bases; J trimming: 3 bases; junction bases outside the gene matches: 5. The CDR3 is 16 residues long. The chain's CDR3 is CATSDPGQGAEETQYF. In nucleotides, the CDR3 is TGTGCCACCAGTGATCCAGGACAGGGGGCAGAAGAGACCCAGTACTTC.

J is TRBJ2-7 and V is TRBV11-3; the match to TRBD2 covers 9 bases. The CDR3 is made up of 17 amino acids. Germline V gene lookup returns CDR1 SGHNT and CDR2 YENEEA. With 3 bases clipped from V and 7 bases from J, the junction kept 16 bases outside the gene matches. In nucleotides, the CDR3 is TGTGCCAGCAGCTTTAGCGGGGGAACGTCTACTATTAAGGAGCAGTACTTC. It translates to CASSFSGGTSTIKEQYF.

V is TRBV5-3 and J is TRBJ2-3, with TRBD1 as a possible D gene (5 bases). TRBV5-3 falls under the ORF class, with uncertain function. The V gene lost 0 bases and the J gene lost 2 bases, with 7 bases spanning the gap. The CDR3 totals 14 residues. The CDR3 spells CARSLDRPTDTQYF. The CDR3, as DNA: TGTGCCAGAAGCTTGGACAGGCCCACAGATACGCAGTATTTT.

The rearrangement uses TRBV5-5 and TRBJ2-7; 7 positions match TRBD1. The CDR3 length is 16 residues. Per germline, CDR1 SGHKS and CDR2 YYEKEE (reference sequence). The junction had 13 bases not matched to a gene; V was cut back by 1 base and J by 6 bases. CDR3: CASSLSARRGQGEQYF. The CDR3 DNA reads as TGTGCCAGCAGCTTGTCAGCGCGTAGGGGGCAGGGCGAGCAGTACTTC.

The chain carries TRBV18 and TRBJ2-5; 9 nucleotides agree with TRBD2. CDR1 and CDR2 from the germline V gene are KGHSH and LQKENI. After removal of 3 bases from V and 6 bases from J, the junction contained 17 bases not matched to a gene. The CDR3 consists of 18 residues. The CDR3 sequence is CASSPKNGAGGEGKTQYF. The CDR3 DNA reads TGTGCCAGCTCACCCAAAAACGGAGCGGGAGGTGAAGGAAAGACCCAGTACTTC.

The rearrangement uses TRBV18 and TRBJ2-7, with 7 bases fitting TRBD1. The CDR3 is 14 residues long. The germline CDR1 and CDR2 sequences are KGHSH and LQKENI. The junction had 8 bases not matched to a gene; V was cut back by 3 bases and J by 6 bases. The CDR3 bases are TGTGCCAGCTCACCGACCCGGGACAGTTTCGAGCAGTACGTC. The encoded protein is CASSPTRDSFEQYV.

The rearrangement links TRBV19 to TRBJ1-5, with TRBD1 as a possible D gene (6 bases). The germline gives CDR1 LNHDA, CDR2 SQIVND (reference sequence). Trimming took 5 bases from V and 4 from J, leaving 12 bases between them. The CDR3 length is 14 residues. The CDR3 nucleotides read TGTGCCAGTAGTGCGTACACAGGGAATCAGCCCCAGCATTTT. Its protein product is CASSAYTGNQPQHF.

The chain couples TRBV10-3 to TRBJ1-5, with D unresolved. Germline CDR1 and CDR2: ENHRY and SYGVKD. The V end lost 4 bases, the J end lost 3 bases, and 19 bases lay between the germline ends. This CDR3 is 17 amino acids long. This CDR3 reads CAISARSGNIDNQPQHF. CDR3 nucleotide sequence: TGTGCCATCAGTGCTAGGTCCGGAAATATAGACAATCAGCCCCAGCATTTT.

V usage is TRBV6-5 and J usage is TRBJ2-5; maybe TRBD1 (5 bases). The CDR3 contains 16 residues. CDR1 MNHEY and CDR2 SVGAGI come from the germline V gene. The V and J ends lost 2 bases and 5 bases respectively, with 18 bases between them. CDR3 region: CASSYPSLAGKETQYF. In DNA form, the CDR3 reads TGTGCCAGCAGTTACCCGAGTCTGGCAGGGAAGGAGACCCAGTACTTC.

This chain links TRBV18 with TRBJ1-5, with 7 bases identical to TRBD1. CDR1 KGHSH and CDR2 LQKENI come from the germline V gene. The CDR3 extends over 14 amino acids. Trimming removed 8 bases from V and 3 bases from J; junction bases left unmatched: 7. CDR3 nucleotide sequence: TGTGCCAGCACCGCGACAGGGAACAATCAGCCCCAGCATTTT. Protein sequence: CASTATGNNQPQHF.

The rearrangement joins TRBV6-5 to TRBJ1-1, with 7 bases matching TRBD1. V lost 4 bases to trimming and J lost 4 bases; unmatched junction nucleotides: 3. CDR3 length: 13 residues. Germline lookup yields CDR1 MNHEY and CDR2 SVGAGI. DNA for the CDR3: TGTGCCAGCAGTTTGACAGGGTCCACTGAAGCTTTCTTT. Protein: CASSLTGSTEAFF.

This clone was picked up one time. The rearrangement uses TRBV6-4 and TRBJ2-3; a possible D gene is TRBD2 (6 bases). This CDR3 comprises 15 residues. Trimming took off 0 bases at V and 4 bases at J, with 11 bases between the two ends. Germline V gives CDR1 MRHNA, CDR2 SNTAGT. The CDR3 sequence is CASSDSGGEADTQYF. The CDR3, as DNA: TGTGCCAGCAGTGACTCTGGAGGGGAGGCAGATACGCAGTATTTT.

This clone was observed a few times. The chain links TRBV7-2 to TRBJ1-2, with D possibly being TRBD1 (6 bases). Germline-derived CDR1 and CDR2 are SGHTA and FQGNSA. Trimming pared 1 base from V and 3 bases from J, leaving 12 bases between. The CDR3 runs 15 residues. Here the CDR3 DNA reads TGTGCCAGCAGCTTAGTCGGAGGGGGGGACTATGGCTACACCTTC. Protein sequence: CASSLVGGGDYGYTF.

This chain links TRBV24-1 with TRBJ2-3, with 7 bases that match TRBD1. Germline V gene sequence: CDR1 KGHDR, CDR2 SFDVKD. With 2 bases clipped from V and 5 bases from J, the junction kept 9 bases outside the gene matches. CDR3 length: 16 amino acids. The CDR3 reads CATSDSPGQMRDTQYF. In nucleotides, the CDR3 is TGTGCCACCAGTGATTCGCCGGGACAGATGAGAGATACGCAGTATTTT.

The genes are TRBV7-2 and TRBJ2-2; 12 nucleotides line up with TRBD2. The CDR3 extends over 15 amino acids. In germline, CDR1 is SGHTA, CDR2 FQGNSA. Trimming took 3 bases from V and 7 from J; bases not matched to a gene: 3. The CDR3 coding sequence is TGTGCCAGCAGCTTGAGGGGACTAGCGGGCGGGGAGCTGTTTTTT. It codes for CASSLRGLAGGELFF.

The chain joins TRBV19 to TRBJ2-7; 9 bases agree with TRBD1. The CDR3 consists of 16 residues. CDR1 and CDR2 from the germline V gene are LNHDA and SQIVND (reference sequence). V dropped 5 bases and J dropped 3; count of bases not matched to a gene: 11. CDR3 nucleotide sequence: TGTGCCAGTAGTGGGGACTCCGGGACAGGGCTCTACGAGCAGTACTTC. This gives the protein CASSGDSGTGLYEQYF. Filled out from reference TRBV19 and TRBJ2-7, the complete variable domain reads DGGITQSPKYLFRKEGQNVTLSCEQNLNHDAMYWYRQDPGQGLRLIYYSQIVNDFQKGDIAEGYSVSREKKESFPLTVTSAQKNPTAFYLCASSGDSGTGLYEQYFGPGTRLTVT.